Below, 14 T cell receptor beta chains from the same sample are listed, as sequenced in a study of shared clonotypes between healthy human individuals. The table came from immunoSEQ multiplex PCR; TCRdb's copy has only in-frame clones and leaves some out. The repertoire holds about 490,000 clones, with roughly 85% as singletons. The material sequenced was PBMCs. These receptors came from a woman between 35 and 50 years old in good health. Some clones in this sample may be carry-over from other donors' samples.

The chain couples TRBV28 to TRBJ1-1; D gene uncertain. V lost 7 bases to trimming and J lost 4 bases, with 10 bases between them. This CDR3 is built from 12 residues. Germline V lookup: CDR1 MDHEN, CDR2 SYDVKM. CDR3 sequence (DNA): TGTGCCAGCACCCCTCTGGGCACTGAAGCTTTCTTT. Protein: CASTPLGTEAFF.

This clone came up a few times. This sequence is one base from a far larger clone and is likely a read error. Other DNA sequences in the same sample also yield this CDR3. The CDR3 DNA reads TGTGCCAGCAGCTTAGTTGGGAACACTGAAGCTTTCTTT. It translates to CASSLVGNTEAFF. The V gene is TRBV7-9, the J gene TRBJ1-1; no firm D call. Germline CDR1 is SEHNR and CDR2 is FQNEAQ (reference sequence). This CDR3 spans 13 amino acids. Trimming took 1 base from V and 1 from J, leaving 4 bases between them.

The V call is TRBV7-6, the J call TRBJ2-1; the D is unclear. Looked up from germline, CDR1 is SGHVS and CDR2 is FNYEAQ. The V and J ends lost 5 bases and 6 bases respectively, with 8 bases between them. This CDR3 region has 12 residues. Written as DNA, the CDR3 is TGTGCCAGCAGCGCCTCACCCAATGAGCAGTTCTTC. Residues: CASSASPNEQFF.

Comment on this clone: A much larger clone differs from this one at a single base, so this may be a read error. This chain links TRBV7-3 with TRBJ1-1, with D perhaps matching TRBD1 (6 bases). Trimming removed 5 bases from V and 1 base from J, with 8 bases in between. The CDR3 covers 13 residues. Germline assignment: CDR1 SGHTA and CDR2 FQGTGA. The CDR3 sequence is CASSTGQNTEAFF. DNA of the CDR3: TGTGCCAGCAGCACGGGACAGAACACTGAAGCTTTCTTT.

This chain connects TRBV5-5 to TRBJ2-7; D unclear. Deletions cut 1 base from V and 0 bases from J, with 11 bases between. The CDR3 loop spans 15 amino acids. Germline assignment: CDR1 SGHKS and CDR2 YYEKEE (reference sequence). CDR3 protein: CASSLWFKGSYEQYF. CDR3 DNA sequence: TGTGCCAGCAGCTTGTGGTTTAAGGGCTCCTACGAGCAGTACTTC.

This clone was seen many times. The sample carries other DNA sequences with the same CDR3. The rearrangement uses TRBV10-3 and TRBJ1-1; D gene uncertain. In germline, CDR1 is ENHRY, CDR2 SYGVKD. V dropped 3 bases and J dropped 1 base, with 6 bases sitting between them. This CDR3 contains 13 residues. The CDR3 bases are TGTGCCATCAGTGAATATAGGAACACTGAAGCTTTCTTT. The encoded protein is CAISEYRNTEAFF.

The count of this clone is one. The J gene is TRBJ1-3, the V gene TRBV7-9, with D tentatively TRBD1 (6 bases). The CDR3 is made up of 15 amino acids. V lost 5 bases, J lost 4 bases, and 15 bases lay in between. Germline CDR1 and CDR2: SEHNR and FQNEAQ (reference sequence). The CDR3: CASSPRWGHGNTIYF. The DNA of the CDR3 is TGTGCCAGCAGCCCGCGTTGGGGACACGGAAACACCATATATTTT.

This chain connects TRBV6-5 to TRBJ2-7; D ambiguous. Germline V lookup: CDR1 MNHEY, CDR2 SVGAGI. The CDR3 runs 12 residues. Trimming took 2 bases from V and 7 from J, leaving 9 bases between them. The CDR3: CASSYPDGEQYF. CDR3 DNA sequence: TGTGCCAGCAGTTACCCCGATGGAGAGCAGTACTTC.

This clone was detected only a few times. This chain connects TRBV4-1 to TRBJ2-7; no reliable D call. Trimming stripped 4 bases from V and 0 bases from J, with 16 bases between. There are 16 residues in the CDR3. Germline values: CDR1 MGHRA, CDR2 YSYEKL. The CDR3: CASSRGMGSSSYEQYF. The CDR3, as DNA: TGCGCCAGCAGCCGAGGCATGGGTTCATCCTCCTACGAGCAGTACTTC.

The chain employs TRBV27 and TRBJ2-3; D perhaps matches TRBD2 (7 bases). The CDR3 is made up of 14 amino acids. The germline V and J ends were trimmed by 6 bases and 6 bases, with 16 bases remaining between them. Looked up from germline, CDR1 is MNHEY and CDR2 is SMNVEV (reference sequence). CDR3 coding DNA: TGTGCCAGCAGATTACAGGGAGGGCCTGATACGCAGTATTTT. As protein: CASRLQGGPDTQYF.

This clone has a single count. The rearrangement joins TRBV4-2 to TRBJ1-2; D unclear. In germline, CDR1 is LGHNA, CDR2 YNFKEQ. There are 16 residues in the CDR3. The germline V and J ends were trimmed by 0 bases and 4 bases, with 15 bases remaining between them. The CDR3 coding sequence is TGTGCCAGCAGCCAAGATGGAGTAATAGAATTCTATGGCTACACCTTC. The encoded protein is CASSQDGVIEFYGYTF.

This clone was counted only a few times. The genes are TRBV4-2 and TRBJ2-1, with 8 bases matching TRBD2. The CDR3 runs 16 residues. Looked up from germline, CDR1 is LGHNA and CDR2 is YNFKEQ. The junction had 4 bases not matched to a gene; V was cut back by 0 bases and J by 3 bases. CDR3 nucleotides: TGTGCCAGCAGCCAAGAGCCGGGAGGGGACTACAATGAGCAGTTCTTC. This encodes CASSQEPGGDYNEQFF.

The V gene is TRBV5-1, the J gene TRBJ2-1, with D unclear. Trimming took 5 bases from V and 7 from J, leaving 10 bases between them. The CDR3 consists of 12 residues. CDR1 and CDR2 (germline): SGHRS, YFSETQ. Here the CDR3 DNA reads TGCGCCAGCAGGCGGACGGTGAATGAGCAGTTCTTC. This encodes CASRRTVNEQFF.

This chain links TRBV27 with TRBJ1-2, with 9 bases fitting TRBD1. There are 18 residues in the CDR3. Per germline, CDR1 MNHEY and CDR2 SMNVEV (reference sequence). Trimming cost V 4 bases and J 1 base; bases outside gene matches: 13. CDR3: CASSSARDRVRGNYGYTF. In DNA, the CDR3 is TGTGCCAGCAGTTCGGCCCGGGACAGGGTACGGGGTAACTATGGCTACACCTTC.